These 18 T cell receptor beta chains were sequenced from one sample in a study of CD4+ T cells in melanoma. Repertoires were generated with immunoSEQ multiplex PCR, while TCRdb's copy carries only in-frame clones and drops some. This table holds 13,000 or so clones, roughly 70% found once. The sequenced sample was cells from a culture (not recorded whether cultured in vitro). These receptors originate from a human donor with melanoma.

This chain joins TRBV5-1 and TRBJ2-7, with 7 bases fitting TRBD1. CDR3 length: 13 residues. V lost 3 bases, J lost 3 bases, and 3 bases stayed unmatched. CDR1 and CDR2 (germline): SGHRS, YFSETQ. CDR3 DNA sequence: TGCGCCAGCAGCTCCCGGACAGGCTACGAGCAGTACTTC. Translating gives CASSSRTGYEQYF.

This clone was seen just once. The CDR3 DNA reads as TGTGCCAGCAGCGTAGATACAACCACCGAGCAGTACTTC. Translating it yields CASSVDTTTEQYF. The chain has TRBV9 and TRBJ2-7; D is ambiguous. The germline CDR1 and CDR2 sequences are SGDLS and YYNGEE. V was pared by 0 bases and J by 6 bases, with 10 bases between. The CDR3 is 13 residues long.

This chain connects TRBV6-1 to TRBJ2-5, with TRBD2 matching 8 bases. The CDR3 contains 13 residues. Germline V lookup: CDR1 MNHNS, CDR2 SASEGT. V lost 4 bases to trimming and J lost 9 bases; unmatched junction nucleotides: 7. CDR3 in DNA: TGTGCCAGCAGTGGGCTAGCGGGTGCGGCCCAGTACTTC. Amino acids: CASSGLAGAAQYF.

In this sample, this clone turned up a few times. This chain joins TRBV5-1 and TRBJ1-1; 9 nucleotides agree with TRBD1. V lost 5 bases, J lost 3 bases, and 5 bases stayed unmatched. The CDR3 has 14 amino acids. Germline CDR1 SGHRS, CDR2 YFSETQ. The CDR3 loop is CASSYHRGHTEAFF. CDR3 nucleotide sequence: TGCGCCAGCAGTTACCACAGGGGGCACACTGAAGCTTTCTTT.

This sequence joins TRBV27 and TRBJ1-1; no clear D. The CDR3 sequence is 16 residues long. Germline lookup yields CDR1 MNHEY and CDR2 SMNVEV (reference sequence). With 7 bases removed from V and 0 bases from J, the gap between germline ends came to 18 bases. Here the CDR3 DNA reads TGTGCCAGCACGGAAAGGAAGGGTCGAGTGAACACTGAAGCTTTCTTT. Its translation: CASTERKGRVNTEAFF.

The rearrangement uses TRBV27 and TRBJ2-7, with a possible D match to TRBD1 (5 bases). V lost 0 bases, J lost 6 bases, and 15 bases lay in between. CDR3 length equals 15 residues. Germline CDR1 MNHEY, CDR2 SMNVEV (reference sequence). The chain's CDR3 is CASSLSRYRRAEQYF. CDR3 sequence (DNA): TGTGCCAGCAGTTTATCACGATACCGCAGGGCCGAGCAGTACTTC.

This clone was recorded a few times. This chain connects TRBV13 to TRBJ2-1; maybe TRBD2 (5 bases). The V gene's germline CDR1 is PRHDT and CDR2 FYEKMQ (reference sequence). Trimming took 1 base from V and 2 from J, leaving 18 bases between them. The CDR3 consists of 18 residues. The DNA for the CDR3 is TGTGCCAGCAGCTTAGACCCCTCCGTATTCGGGGCCTACAATGAGCAGTTCTTC. Its translation is CASSLDPSVFGAYNEQFF.

The sample holds one count of this clone. This chain links TRBV19 with TRBJ1-5; weak D call: TRBD1 (6 bases). Trimming left V 4 bases short and J 4 bases short, with 11 bases between. Germline V lookup: CDR1 LNHDA, CDR2 SQIVND (reference sequence). The CDR3 is made up of 14 amino acids. The CDR3 here is CASSKGTGNQPQHF. CDR3 DNA: TGTGCCAGTAGTAAGGGCACAGGGAATCAGCCCCAGCATTTT. The variable domain in full, completed from reference TRBV19 and TRBJ1-5, reads DGGITQSPKYLFRKEGQNVTLSCEQNLNHDAMYWYRQDPGQGLRLIYYSQIVNDFQKGDIAEGYSVSREKKESFPLTVTSAQKNPTAFYLCASSKGTGNQPQHFGDGTRLSIL.

The chain combines TRBV4-1 with TRBJ2-3, with TRBD2 identical over 8 bases. The CDR3 totals 17 residues. Trimming removed 8 bases from V and 0 bases from J; junction bases left unmatched: 13. From germline, CDR1 is MGHRA and CDR2 YSYEKL. CDR3 region: CASATGLTSESTDTQYF. DNA of the CDR3: TGCGCCAGCGCGACGGGCCTGACTAGCGAGAGCACAGATACGCAGTATTTT.

The chain links TRBV27 to TRBJ2-3; maybe TRBD1 (6 bases). The CDR3 sequence is 14 residues long. The V gene lost 5 bases and the J gene lost 2 bases, with 11 bases spanning the gap. Per the germline V gene, CDR1 is MNHEY and CDR2 is SMNVEV (reference sequence). CDR3 sequence: CASSARTATDTQYF. CDR3 sequence (DNA): TGTGCCAGCAGTGCCCGGACAGCCACAGATACGCAGTATTTT.

This clone occurred a few times. The rearrangement joins TRBV5-1 to TRBJ2-7; 10 positions match TRBD1. The CDR3 sequence is 14 residues long. Trimming cost V 4 bases and J 3 bases; bases outside gene matches: 4. CDR1 and CDR2 (germline): SGHRS, YFSETQ. DNA for the CDR3: TGCGCCAGCAGCGTGGGACAGGGGCACTACGAGCAGTACTTC. Protein product: CASSVGQGHYEQYF. The entire variable domain, with the rest obtained from reference TRBV5-1 and TRBJ2-7, is as follows: KAGVTQTPRYLIKTRGQQVTLSCSPISGHRSVSWYQQTPGQGLQFLFEYFSETQRNKGNFPGRFSGRQFSNSRSEMNVSTLELGDSALYLCASSVGQGHYEQYFGPGTRLTVT.

A word on this clone: Other DNA sequences in the same sample also yield this CDR3. The genes are TRBV6-1 and TRBJ2-7, with D perhaps TRBD1 (5 bases). Trimming pared 6 bases from V and 3 bases from J, leaving 9 bases between. Germline V gene data show CDR1 as MNHNS and CDR2 as SASEGT. The CDR3 is 12 residues long. The DNA for the CDR3 is TGTGCCAGCAGGCCCCAGGGCTACGAGCAGTACTTC. This gives the protein CASRPQGYEQYF.

This clone was counted only a few times. Here the CDR3 reads CASSEGGPTNTF. DNA of the CDR3: TGTGCCAGCAGTGAAGGGGGACCGACGAACACCTTC. This chain connects TRBV2 to TRBJ1-2, with a possible D match to TRBD1 (5 bases). The CDR3 is 12 amino acids. V shed 1 base and J shed 12 bases, with 12 bases lying between them. Germline-derived CDR1 and CDR2 are SNHLY and FYNNEI.

The chain joins TRBV13 to TRBJ1-4; D call uncertain. CDR1 PRHDT and CDR2 FYEKMQ come from the germline V gene (reference sequence). CDR3 length: 17 amino acids. Trimming removed 2 bases at V and 8 bases at J, with 21 bases between. The CDR3 coding sequence is TGTGCCAGCAGCTTAAAAGTTGGCGAGGGATTGATGGAAAAACTGTTTTTT. This sequence encodes CASSLKVGEGLMEKLFF.

This clone has just one count. The rearrangement joins TRBV7-8 to TRBJ2-3, with 7 bases matching TRBD2. CDR1 SGHVS and CDR2 FQNEAQ come from the germline V gene. The CDR3 has 20 amino acids. J lost 2 bases, V lost 5 bases, and 22 bases had no gene match. Written as DNA, the CDR3 is TGTGCCAGCAGCACATTGGCCCCCGGGACTACCTCAGGTCTCACAGATACGCAGTATTTT. Translation: CASSTLAPGTTSGLTDTQYF. Together with reference TRBV7-8 and TRBJ2-3, the CDR3 gives the full variable domain: GAGVSQSPRYKVAKRGQDVALRCDPISGHVSLFWYQQALGQGPEFLTYFQNEAQLDKSGLPSDRFFAERPEGSVSTLKIQRTQQEDSAVYLCASSTLAPGTTSGLTDTQYFGPGTRLTVL.

The chain uses TRBV2 and TRBJ1-1; tentative D call: TRBD1 (6 bases). The CDR3 has 13 residues. Trimming left V 6 bases short and J 3 bases short, with 11 bases between. Germline V gene data show CDR1 as SNHLY and CDR2 as FYNNEI. As DNA, the CDR3 is TGTGCCAGCAGAGCGGACAGCTACACTGAAGCTTTCTTT. It is translated as CASRADSYTEAFF.

The J gene is TRBJ1-2, the V gene TRBV18; no clear D. The germline gives CDR1 KGHSH, CDR2 LQKENI. This CDR3 spans 13 amino acids. V lost 2 bases, J lost 4 bases, and 8 bases lay in between. The CDR3 region has the DNA TGTGCCAGCTCACCAGTACAGAGCTATGGCTACACCTTC. Its protein is CASSPVQSYGYTF.

The V call is TRBV7-2, the J call TRBJ2-2; 9 bases agree with TRBD2. The CDR3 covers 15 residues. The ends lost 5 bases at V and 6 bases at J; junction bases unmatched: 7. Germline V gene data show CDR1 as SGHTA and CDR2 as FQGNSA. CDR3 residues: CASSGGGGVAGELFF. CDR3 DNA: TGTGCCAGCAGCGGCGGGGGGGGCGTAGCCGGGGAGCTGTTTTTT.